This passage covers 19 T cell receptor beta chains from one sample sequenced in a study of type 1 regulatory T cells. TCRdb re-called the reads with MiXCR, one entry per CDR3 protein. The table shows 75,000 to 100,000 distinct CDR3 sequences, with around a third occurring only once. Sequenced: CD4+ T cells, either the whole sample or a sorted fraction (not recorded which). Source of these receptors: a human donor in good health.

The V and J genes are TRBV10-3 and TRBJ2-5; 8 bases match TRBD1. CDR1 and CDR2 from the germline V gene are ENHRY and SYGVKD. Unmatched junction bases numbered 1, after V lost 0 bases and J lost 4 bases. The CDR3 extends over 14 amino acids. CDR3 DNA: TGTGCCATCAGTGAGTCCAGGGGGCGAGAGACCCAGTACTTC. It specifies CAISESRGRETQYF.

The chain uses TRBV7-9 and TRBJ1-2, with D perhaps matching TRBD1 (5 bases). CDR1 SEHNR and CDR2 FQNEAQ come from the germline V gene (reference sequence). This CDR3 has 13 amino acids. Deletions cut 5 bases from V and 5 bases from J, with 12 bases between. In DNA, the CDR3 is TGTGCCAGCAGCCCGACGAGACAGTATGGCTACACCTTC. Translation: CASSPTRQYGYTF.

This clonotype was counted only a few times. V and J are TRBV5-1 and TRBJ1-6, with a possible D match to TRBD1 (6 bases). Germline-derived CDR1 and CDR2 are SGHRS and YFSETQ. Trimming took 2 bases from V and 8 from J, leaving 11 bases between them. This CDR3 is 14 amino acids long. The CDR3 spells CASSFGGRDSPLHF. Written as DNA, the CDR3 is TGCGCCAGCAGCTTCGGGGGCCGGGATTCACCCCTCCACTTT.

This chain uses TRBV19 with TRBJ2-2; TRBD2 aligns across 11 bases. In germline, CDR1 is LNHDA, CDR2 SQIVND (reference sequence). Unmatched junction bases numbered 5, after V lost 5 bases and J lost 3 bases. The CDR3 covers 16 residues. This CDR3 is CASSLLAGVYTGELFF. The CDR3 DNA reads TGTGCCAGTAGTCTACTAGCGGGAGTGTACACCGGGGAGCTGTTTTTT.

The J gene is TRBJ2-5, the V gene TRBV29-1; D is ambiguous. Trimming cost V 4 bases and J 1 base, with 4 bases left between them. The germline gives CDR1 SQVTM, CDR2 ANQGSEA. The CDR3 loop spans 11 amino acids. This CDR3 is CSVVVQETQYF. In DNA, the CDR3 is TGCAGCGTTGTGGTCCAAGAGACCCAGTACTTC.

V usage is TRBV5-1 and J usage is TRBJ2-7; a weak D match, TRBD1 (5 bases). V was clipped by 6 bases and J by 0 bases, with 10 bases between them. This CDR3 comprises 13 residues. Germline V gene data show CDR1 as SGHRS and CDR2 as YFSETQ. CDR3 sequence reads: CASKQATSYEQYF. Here the CDR3 DNA reads TGCGCCAGCAAACAGGCTACCTCCTACGAGCAGTACTTC.

The DNA of the CDR3 is TGTGCCAGCAGACTCAACCCCGGGGGGATTGAAGCTTTCTTT. Translation: CASRLNPGGIEAFF. The chain links TRBV7-6 to TRBJ1-1; weak D call: TRBD1 (5 bases). Germline lookup yields CDR1 SGHVS and CDR2 FNYEAQ. V shed 6 bases and J shed 7 bases, with 18 bases lying between them. The CDR3 is made up of 14 amino acids. The entire variable domain, with the rest obtained from reference TRBV7-6 and TRBJ1-1, is as follows: GAGVSQSPRYKVTKRGQDVALRCDPISGHVSLYWYRQALGQGPEFLTYFNYEAQQDKSGLPNDRFSAERPEGSISTLTIQRTEQRDSAMYRCASRLNPGGIEAFFGQGTRLTVV.

This clonotype was observed a handful of times. The chain couples TRBV2 to TRBJ2-4, with 9 bases that match TRBD2. The CDR3 sequence is 16 residues long. CDR1 and CDR2 (germline): SNHLY, FYNNEI. Trimming removed 7 bases from V and 3 bases from J; junction bases left unmatched: 10. DNA of the CDR3: TGTGCCAGCAATGGCGGGAGGGCCGAAGTCAAAAACATTCAGTACTTC. This translates into CASNGGRAEVKNIQYF.

This clonotype was detected a few times. The chain joins TRBV4-1 to TRBJ2-7; D is uncertain. From germline, CDR1 is MGHRA and CDR2 YSYEKL. The CDR3 contains 14 residues. The V end was cut by 0 bases, the J end by 3 bases, with 9 bases between. CDR3 loop: CASSQEKLGYEQYF. For the CDR3, the DNA is TGCGCCAGCAGCCAAGAGAAATTGGGCTACGAGCAGTACTTC.

The CDR3 loop reads CASSDGTAKSYEQYF. CDR3 nucleotide sequence: TGCGCCAGCAGCGATGGGACCGCGAAATCCTACGAGCAGTACTTC. This rearrangement joins TRBV10-2 to TRBJ2-7; D is possibly TRBD1 or TRBD2 (5 bases each). The germline V gene encodes CDR1 WSHSY and CDR2 SAAADI. The V end lost 6 bases, the J end lost 1 base, and 16 bases lay between the germline ends. This CDR3 comprises 15 residues.

This chain links TRBV4-1 with TRBJ2-3; D gene unclear. This CDR3 has 14 residues. The V and J ends lost 1 base and 1 base respectively, with 6 bases between them. CDR1 MGHRA and CDR2 YSYEKL come from the germline V gene. CDR3 sequence reads: CASSQVRRTDTQYF. Written as DNA, the CDR3 is TGCGCCAGCAGCCAAGTCAGGCGCACAGATACGCAGTATTTT.

This chain uses TRBV5-1 with TRBJ1-1, with 7 bases matching TRBD1. Germline CDR1 and CDR2: SGHRS and YFSETQ. The CDR3 has 15 residues. Trimming took 4 bases from V and 0 from J; bases not matched to a gene: 6. CDR3 residues: CASSNNRGLNTEAFF. Written as DNA, the CDR3 is TGCGCCAGCAGCAATAACAGGGGCTTGAACACTGAAGCTTTCTTT.

This clonotype was observed a handful of times. The V and J genes are TRBV11-2 and TRBJ2-3, with no clear D. The CDR3 length is 13 residues. Germline V gene lookup returns CDR1 SGHAT and CDR2 FQNNGV. V was pared by 2 bases and J by 4 bases, with 7 bases between. The CDR3 nucleotides read TGTGCCAGCAGCTTACCCCTTCCAGATACGCAGTATTTT. Translated, it gives CASSLPLPDTQYF.

Only a few counts were recorded for this clonotype. The chain employs TRBV30 and TRBJ2-5; D is ambiguous. This CDR3 has 12 residues. The germline V and J ends were trimmed by 0 bases and 5 bases, with 7 bases remaining between them. Germline V CDR1 and CDR2: GTSNPN, SVGIG (reference sequence). The CDR3 coding sequence is TGTGCCTGGAGTGTAACTCACGAGACCCAGTACTTC. Its translation: CAWSVTHETQYF. Drawing the rest from reference TRBV30 and TRBJ2-5, the complete variable domain is SQTIHQWPATLVQPVGSPLSLECTVEGTSNPNLYWYRQAAGRGLQLLFYSVGIGQISSEVPQNLSASRPQDRQFILSSKKLLLSDSGFYLCAWSVTHETQYFGPGTRLLVL.

This chain links TRBV18 with TRBJ1-5; 9 bases are shared with TRBD1. CDR3 length equals 15 residues. Germline CDR1 reads KGHSH; CDR2 reads LQKENI. Germline trimming cut 2 bases from V and 3 bases from J; bases unmatched to any gene: 2. In DNA, the CDR3 is TGTGCCAGCTCACCAGGGACAGGGAACAATCAGCCCCAGCATTTT. This translates into CASSPGTGNNQPQHF.

The genes are TRBV12-3 or TRBV12-4 and TRBJ2-3; D gene ambiguous. The germline V and J ends were trimmed by 3 bases and 5 bases, with 9 bases remaining between them. CDR3 length: 13 amino acids. The CDR3 sequence: CASSFLVEDTQYF. CDR3 in DNA: TGTGCCAGCAGTTTTCTAGTGGAAGATACGCAGTATTTT.

J is TRBJ2-1 and V is TRBV15; 7 bases agree with TRBD2. CDR1 and CDR2 from the germline V gene are LNHNV and YYDKDF (reference sequence). The CDR3 contains 13 residues. V lost 0 bases, J lost 9 bases, and 2 bases stayed unmatched. The chain's CDR3 is CATSREERGEQFF. The CDR3, as DNA: TGTGCCACCAGCAGAGAGGAGCGGGGTGAGCAGTTCTTC.

This clonotype is a singleton in its sample. This sequence joins TRBV20-1 and TRBJ2-4; D may be TRBD2 (6 bases). V was trimmed by 6 bases and J by 3 bases, leaving 18 bases between them. From germline, CDR1 is DFQATT and CDR2 SNEGSKA (reference sequence). The CDR3 is 15 residues long. CDR3 DNA sequence: TGCAGTGCACTGAAGGAACTAGCTGGCAAAAACATTCAGTACTTC. Translated, it gives CSALKELAGKNIQYF.

This clonotype was seen repeatedly, ten times or more. This chain links TRBV20-1 with TRBJ2-7; D remains unclear. Germline assignment: CDR1 DFQATT and CDR2 SNEGSKA (reference sequence). This CDR3 is 15 amino acids long. V was cut by 3 bases and J by 0 bases, with 15 bases left in between. CDR3 residues: CSASRIGPLSYEQYF. The CDR3 coding sequence is TGCAGTGCTAGTAGGATAGGGCCTCTCTCCTACGAGCAGTACTTC.